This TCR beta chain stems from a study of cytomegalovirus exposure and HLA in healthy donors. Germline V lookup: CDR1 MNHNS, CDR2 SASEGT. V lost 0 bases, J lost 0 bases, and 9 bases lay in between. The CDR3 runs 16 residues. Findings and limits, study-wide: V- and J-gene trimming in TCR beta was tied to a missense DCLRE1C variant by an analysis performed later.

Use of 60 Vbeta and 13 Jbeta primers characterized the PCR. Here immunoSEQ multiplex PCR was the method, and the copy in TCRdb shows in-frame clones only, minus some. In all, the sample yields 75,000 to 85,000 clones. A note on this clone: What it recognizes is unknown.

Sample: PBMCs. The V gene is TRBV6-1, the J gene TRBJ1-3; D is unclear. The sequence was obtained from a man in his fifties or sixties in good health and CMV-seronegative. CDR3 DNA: TGTGCCAGCAGTGAAGCGCCGTGGGCCTCTGGAAACACCATATATTTT. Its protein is CASSEAPWASGNTIYF.